These 4 T cell receptor beta chains were all obtained from the same sample, sequenced in a study of TIL therapy for anti-PD-1-resistant metastatic lung cancer. Specified time point: pre-treatment sample, taken before nivolumab and TIL therapy. This was the immunoSEQ v3 assay. Assay: immunoSEQ multiplex PCR; the TCRdb copy retains only in-frame clones and omits some. The sample has some 50,000 clones; around 80% are singletons. Material: blood, obtained at baseline. The receptors here all came from a man between 65 and 85 years old with non-small cell lung cancer.

The chain has TRBV7-3 and TRBJ1-6; D is ambiguous. From germline, CDR1 is SGHTA and CDR2 FQGTGA. Trimming shortened V by 1 base and J by 10 bases, and 8 bases separated the two germline ends. The CDR3 is 13 amino acids. The CDR3: CASSLNSQSPLHF. Written as DNA, the CDR3 is TGTGCCAGCAGCTTAAACAGTCAGTCACCCCTCCACTTT. The whole variable domain, remainder taken from reference TRBV7-3 and TRBJ1-6, is GAGVSQTPSNKVTEKGKYVELRCDPISGHTALYWYRQSLGQGPEFLIYFQGTGAADDSGLPNDRFFAVRPEGSVSTLKIQRTERGDSAVYLCASSLNSQSPLHFGNGTRLTVT.

The chain joins TRBV19 to TRBJ2-1; TRBD1 is a possible D gene (5 bases). Germline CDR1 is LNHDA and CDR2 is SQIVND (reference sequence). This CDR3 has 14 residues. V was shortened by 4 bases and J by 4 bases, with 11 bases between the two germline ends. Here the CDR3 reads CASSRQRQYNEQFF. The CDR3 nucleotides are TGTGCCAGTAGTAGACAAAGACAGTACAATGAGCAGTTCTTC.

This chain uses TRBV21-1 with TRBJ2-7; the table's TRBD1 call for D was not verified on the DNA. TRBV21-1 is a pseudogene locus. The CDR3 is 15 amino acids. Here the CDR3 reads CASSPTGGRTYEQYF. The CDR3 nucleotides read TGTGCCAGCAGCCCAACAGGGGGCCGGACTTACGAGCAGTACTTC.

The chain is built from TRBV4-1 and TRBJ2-1, with 7 bases aligning to TRBD2. The CDR3 is made up of 13 amino acids. V shed 11 bases, J shed 1 base, and the junction held 5 bases outside the gene matches. Looked up from germline, CDR1 is MGHRA and CDR2 is YSYEKL. For the CDR3, the DNA is TGCGCCGCGGGAGCGTCTTCCTACAATGAGCAGTTCTTC. Its protein product is CAAGASSYNEQFF.